A selection of T cell receptor beta chains follows, all from one sample in a study of blood T cell repertoires in COVID-19. Generated by immunoSEQ multiplex PCR, the TCRdb table keeps only in-frame clones and is missing some. The sample holds roughly 76,000 clones, roughly 90% seen once. Sequencing was done on a sample of peripheral blood. The receptors originated from a woman aged 60-70 years with active COVID-19. Both conserved end residues are trimmed from each CDR3.

j_gene,v_gene,len,CDR3aa
TRBJ2-2,TRBV3-1/TRBV3-2,16,ASSQESGGLVNTGELF
TRBJ2-7,TRBV30,11,AWSVRQTYEQY
TRBJ2-1,TRBV2,12,ASSADRGYNEQF
TRBJ2-3,TRBV5-4,13,ASSLMGEGADTQY
TRBJ2-7,TRBV7-6,13,ASSLLQAGPVEQY
TRBJ2-1,TRBV3-1/TRBV3-2,15,ASSPLLSWANRNEQF
TRBJ2-5,TRBV4-2,14,ASSQQRSLKAETQY
TRBJ2-5,TRBV7-2,15,ASSPAGPGVRQETQY
TRBJ2-7,TRBV19,15,ASSSTGSGVILREQY
TRBJ2-7,TRBV28,12,ASSLEGTSYEQY